This is a list of T cell receptor beta chains from one sample in a study of blood T cell repertoires in COVID-19. The repertoire was sequenced with immunoSEQ multiplex PCR; TCRdb's copy has only in-frame clones and lacks some. The sample has about 220,000 clones, around four fifths seen once. Sequenced material: PBMCs or T cells enriched from blood (not recorded which). The receptors here all came from a man aged 35-49 years who had recovered from COVID-19. CDR3s include the opening cysteine and the closing phenylalanine or tryptophan. The D gene is left open where the match is weak. Only part of the rows carry a size: once, few, many, or a class if the clone is expanded.

DNA | CDR3 | J | V | size | D
TGTGCCAGCAGTCCCTTAAATGGCTACACCTTC | CASSPLNGYTF | TRBJ1-2 | TRBV12-3/TRBV12-4 | - | -
- | CASILGAGAYNEQFF | TRBJ2-1 | TRBV5-6 | - | -
TGCGCCAGCAGCGGGGATACAGGGATGAACACTGAAGCTTTCTTT | CASSGDTGMNTEAFF | TRBJ1-1 | TRBV5-1 | - | -
TGCGCCAGTACCCTGGAGGACAGGGGGCCAGATACGCAGTATTTT | CASTLEDRGPDTQYF | TRBJ2-3 | TRBV5-1 | - | TRBD1
TGTGCCAGCAGCGTAGATGGACAGCTAAACATTCAGTACTTC | CASSVDGQLNIQYF | TRBJ2-4 | TRBV9 | - | -
TGCAGCGTTGTCGACAGCCTCGGGTCACCCCTCCACTTT | CSVVDSLGSPLHF | TRBJ1-6 | TRBV29-1 | - | -
TGTGCCAGCAGCTCTGGGAAGGGACAGTACAATGAGCAGTTCTTC | CASSSGKGQYNEQFF | TRBJ2-1 | TRBV7-9 | - | TRBD1
TGCGCCAGCAGCTATACAGGGGAGGACACTGAAGCTTTCTTT | CASSYTGEDTEAFF | TRBJ1-1 | TRBV5-1 | few | TRBD1
TGTGCCAGCGCACGTCCCTCCGCGAATGAGCAGTTCTTC | CASARPSANEQFF | TRBJ2-1 | TRBV18 | - | -
TGTGCCAGTAGTATTGGACAGGGACTCGGCAATCAGCCCCAGCATTTT | CASSIGQGLGNQPQHF | TRBJ1-5 | TRBV19 | once | TRBD1
TGTGCCAGCAGCCAAGAAAGGGGACTAGGGACGCCTCAAGAGACCCAGTACTTC | CASSQERGLGTPQETQYF | TRBJ2-5 | TRBV4-2 | many | TRBD2
TGTGCCAGCAGTTCCAGGGTCGAGCAGTACTTC | CASSSRVEQYF | TRBJ2-7 | TRBV27 | - | -
TGTGCCAGCAGCTTTACCAGGGAGGCGGGAAACACCATATATTTT | CASSFTREAGNTIYF | TRBJ1-3 | TRBV7-8 | - | -
TGTGCCAGCACCTACCAGGGGGCGGGTGGCTACACCTTC | CASTYQGAGGYTF | TRBJ1-2 | TRBV12-3/TRBV12-4 | - | TRBD1
TGTGCCAGCAGCATCCTTACTAGCGTCTCCTACGAGCAGTACTTC | CASSILTSVSYEQYF | TRBJ2-7 | TRBV28 | - | TRBD2
TGTGCAAGTCGCTTAGAGGTAGCAGAGAATCAGCCCCAGCATTTT | CASRLEVAENQPQHF | TRBJ1-5 | TRBV12-2 | few | -
TGTGCCAGCAGCCTAGGACGGGGGAACACTGAAGCTTTCTTT | CASSLGRGNTEAFF | TRBJ1-1 | TRBV21-1 | - | -
TGTGCCAGCAGCTACGACAGGGTAGCTGGCTACACCTTC | CASSYDRVAGYTF | TRBJ1-2 | TRBV7-2 | - | TRBD1
TGTGCCAGCAGCCCGTCGAGCGGGAGGGCCAGTCAAGAGCAGTTCTTC | CASSPSSGRASQEQFF | TRBJ2-1 | TRBV5-5 | - | TRBD2
TGTGCCAGCAGGACTAGCGGATACTACGAGCAGTACTTC | CASRTSGYYEQYF | TRBJ2-7 | TRBV27 | - | TRBD2
TGTGCCAGCAAAGGGACAGGGAGTGCTTTCTTT | CASKGTGSAFF | TRBJ1-1 | TRBV12-3/TRBV12-4 | - | TRBD1
TGTGCCAGCAGCCAAGGCTGGACAGGGGTCTATGGCTACACCTTC | CASSQGWTGVYGYTF | TRBJ1-2 | TRBV3-1/TRBV3-2 | few | TRBD1
TGTGCCAGCAGCCACAATGCCCAGGGCGGGACGGAGTTT | CASSHNAQGGTEF | TRBJ1-6 | TRBV11-2 | - | -
TGTGCCAGTAGTATACCGTGGCAGGTCCCCTCCTATGGCTACACCTTC | CASSIPWQVPSYGYTF | TRBJ1-2 | TRBV19 | - | -
TGTGCCAGCAGCTTAGGGAGTCCCACGGGGACCCAGTACTTC | CASSLGSPTGTQYF | TRBJ2-5 | TRBV11-2 | once | -
TGTGCCAGCAGCCCAGGGACAGGGGCAGGCTATGGCTACACCTTC | CASSPGTGAGYGYTF | TRBJ1-2 | TRBV11-1 | - | TRBD1
TGTGCCAGCAGTTACAAGCGGGAGGGCCCTTACGAGCAGTACTTC | CASSYKREGPYEQYF | TRBJ2-7 | TRBV6-2/TRBV6-3 | - | TRBD2
TGTGCCAGCAGCGTAGAACCAGGGTGGGGCGAGCAGTACTTC | CASSVEPGWGEQYF | TRBJ2-7 | TRBV9 | - | -
TGTGCCAGCAGCAATGCTAAGACAGGGGATAATTCACCCCTCCACTTT | CASSNAKTGDNSPLHF | TRBJ1-6 | TRBV5-4 | - | TRBD1
TGTGCCAGCAGCTTTGACCCCAGAGGCGGGGTTCGTTCTCAGTTCTTC | CASSFDPRGGVRSQFF | TRBJ2-1 | TRBV5-8 | - | -
TGTGCCAGTAGTGGACAGCGAAGAGCTTTCTTT | CASSGQRRAFF | TRBJ1-1 | TRBV19 | - | -
TGCGCCAGCAGTGAGTCTTTGGAGGATTTCGCTGAAGCTTTCTTT | CASSESLEDFAEAFF | TRBJ1-1 | TRBV10-1 | - | -
TGTGCCAGCAGCCTACTCGACAGCTCCTACGAGCAGTACTTC | CASSLLDSSYEQYF | TRBJ2-7 | TRBV6-2/TRBV6-3 | - | -
TGTGCCAGCATCCCCGGGGGGAGGGGGAACGATCAGCCCCAGCATTTT | CASIPGGRGNDQPQHF | TRBJ1-5 | TRBV28 | - | -
TGTGCCAGCAGCCTGGGGACAGTGAACACTGAAGCTTTCTTT | CASSLGTVNTEAFF | TRBJ1-1 | TRBV7-2 | - | TRBD1
TGCGCCAGCAGCTCTACGGGTGAAAAACTGTTTTTT | CASSSTGEKLFF | TRBJ1-4 | TRBV5-1 | once | -